Listed below are T cell receptor beta chains from one sample, sequenced in a study of OX40 agonist ivuxolimab in advanced cancers. Data came from immunoSEQ multiplex PCR; TCRdb stores just in-frame clones and leaves some out. The sample yields around 71,000 clones, more than 85% seen once. Sequenced here: CD4+ or CD8+ T cells sorted from blood, sampled in a trial of the OX40 agonist ivuxolimab. The origin of the receptors is an adult with an advanced solid tumor such as melanoma, head and neck, liver or kidney cancer. Each CDR3 is given with its conserved first and last residue. The D gene is left open where the match is weak. Some rows have no size entry. The others give once, few or many, or a class for an expanded clone.

TRBD1 TRBJ1-1 TRBV30 - TGTGCCTGGAGCGAGGGACAGATAAACACTGAAGCTTTCTTT CAWSEGQINTEAFF
TRBD1 TRBJ2-1 TRBV9 - TGTGCCAGCAGCCCACAGGGGGCCACGGACAATGAGCAGTTCTTC CASSPQGATDNEQFF
TRBD1 TRBJ2-6 TRBV7-2 - TGTGCCAGCAGCACGGACAGGTCTGGGGCCAACGTCCTGACTTTC CASSTDRSGANVLTF
- TRBJ2-3 TRBV5-1 - TGCGCCAGCAGCCAAACTCCAGTTGATACGCAGTATTTT CASSQTPVDTQYF
- TRBJ2-5 TRBV11-3 - TGTGCCAGCAGCTTAGTACGGGAGACCCAGTACTTC CASSLVRETQYF
TRBD2 TRBJ2-5 TRBV6-5 once TGTGTCAGCTCCGCGGGAGGGCCTGCAGAGACCCAGTACTTC CVSSAGGPAETQYF
- TRBJ1-2 TRBV2 - TGTGCCAGTACAACAGTTAACTATGGCTACACCTTC CASTTVNYGYTF
- TRBJ1-1 TRBV5-5 - TGTGCCAGCAGCCCGGGACTGTTGGCTATGAACACTGAAGCTTTCTTT CASSPGLLAMNTEAFF
- TRBJ2-3 TRBV5-3 - TGTGCCAGAAGCTCAGACGCGATTCGGTCCCGCACAGATACGCAGTATTTT CARSSDAIRSRTDTQYF
- TRBJ1-1 TRBV11-2 - TGTGCCAGCAGCTTCCCCGGTAACACTGAAGCTTTCTTT CASSFPGNTEAFF
TRBD1 TRBJ2-7 TRBV7-8 - TGTGCCAGCAGCCCCGACAGGGGGCGTAGATACGAGCAGTACTTC CASSPDRGRRYEQYF
- TRBJ1-3 TRBV6-6 - TGTGCCAGCAGTTACAACAGTGGAGGAAACACCATATATTTT CASSYNSGGNTIYF
- TRBJ1-3 TRBV11-2 - TGTGCCAGCAGCTTCCAAAGGGGTTTTGGAAACACCATATATTTT CASSFQRGFGNTIYF
- TRBJ2-3 TRBV7-2 - TGTGCCAGCAGCTTAGGGGCAGATACGCAGTATTTT CASSLGADTQYF
TRBD1 TRBJ1-1 TRBV5-5 - TGTGCCAGCATACAGGGGACGGGGACTGAAGCTTTCTTT CASIQGTGTEAFF
TRBD1 TRBJ1-5 TRBV7-8 - TGTGCCAGCAGCTTGGACAGGGCGGTTCAGCCCCAGCATTTT CASSLDRAVQPQHF
TRBD1 TRBJ1-2 TRBV19 - TGTGCCAGTAGTAAAGGGACAGGGCTCGGCTACACCTTC CASSKGTGLGYTF
TRBD2 TRBJ2-2 TRBV5-4 - TGTGCCAGCAGCCTTGCGGGAGGGCTGATGACCGGGGAGCTGTTTTTT CASSLAGGLMTGELFF
- TRBJ1-6 TRBV10-2 - TGCGCCAGCAGTGAAGCAAAGTATGGGGGGACACCCCTCCACTTT CASSEAKYGGTPLHF
- TRBJ2-5 TRBV27 - TGTGCCAGCAGTATCCAAGAGACCCAGTACTTC CASSIQETQYF
TRBD1 TRBJ2-3 TRBV7-9 - TGTGCCAGCAGCCGGGACAGGGCCACAGATACGCAGTATTTT CASSRDRATDTQYF
TRBD2 TRBJ2-7 TRBV7-2 medium-sized TGTGCCAGCAGCTCGTATAGCGGGGCGGCGTCCTACGAGCAGTACTTC CASSSYSGAASYEQYF
- TRBJ1-1 TRBV7-3 - TGTGCCAGCAGCTTAACGGTCAGGGAGACTGAAGCTTTCTTT CASSLTVRETEAFF
TRBD2 TRBJ2-1 TRBV5-1 - TGCGCCAGCAGAGACATAGCGGGAGGCGGCAATGAGCAGTTCTTC CASRDIAGGGNEQFF
- TRBJ1-3 TRBV6-6 - TGTGCCAGCAGACAGTCCTGGGGATCTGGAAACACCATATATTTT CASRQSWGSGNTIYF
- TRBJ1-1 TRBV7-2 - TGTGCCAGCAGCTCAACTTTCCGAGGGGCTGAAGCTTTCTTT CASSSTFRGAEAFF
- TRBJ1-5 TRBV7-2 - TGTGCCAGCAGCTTCCAGGGAGGAGGCAATCAGCCCCAGCATTTT CASSFQGGGNQPQHF
- TRBJ2-7 TRBV10-3 - TGTGCCATCAGTGAAACGGGTCCCGACGAGCAGTACTTC CAISETGPDEQYF
- TRBJ2-6 TRBV28 - TGTGCCAGCTCCTCCGGCATTGGGCGCGTCCTGACTTTC CASSSGIGRVLTF
- TRBJ2-5 TRBV5-1 - TGCGCCAGCAGCTTGGATTCCGGGGGCTGGGAAGAGACCCAGTACTTC CASSLDSGGWEETQYF
- TRBJ1-1 TRBV6-5 - TGTGCCAGCAGTTACCTTCCCAGACCTAACACTGAAGCTTTCTTT CASSYLPRPNTEAFF
- TRBJ2-7 TRBV4-1 - TGCGCCAGCAGCCACGAATACGAGCAGTACTTC CASSHEYEQYF
- TRBJ1-5 TRBV27 - TGTGCCAGCAGTTACAGGGCCGACTTCAATCAGCCCCAGCATTTT CASSYRADFNQPQHF
- TRBJ2-7 TRBV5-1 - TGCGCCAGCAGCTTGGGGGTAGCGGCTGGGGATTTATACGAGCAGTACTTC CASSLGVAAGDLYEQYF